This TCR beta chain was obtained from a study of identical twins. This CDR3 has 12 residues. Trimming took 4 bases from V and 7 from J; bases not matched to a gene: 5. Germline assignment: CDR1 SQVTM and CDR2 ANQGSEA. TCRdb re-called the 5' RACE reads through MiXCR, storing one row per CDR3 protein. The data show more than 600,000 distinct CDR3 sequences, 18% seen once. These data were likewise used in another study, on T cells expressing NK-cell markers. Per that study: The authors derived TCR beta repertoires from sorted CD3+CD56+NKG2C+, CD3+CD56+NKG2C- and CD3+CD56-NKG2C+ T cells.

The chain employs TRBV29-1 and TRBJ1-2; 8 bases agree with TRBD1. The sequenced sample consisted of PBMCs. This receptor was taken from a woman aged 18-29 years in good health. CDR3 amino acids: CSVARGLVGYTF. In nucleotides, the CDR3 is TGCAGCGTTGCCAGGGGGCTTGTTGGCTACACCTTC.